One and the same sample provided the 6 T cell receptor beta chains below, sequenced in a study of cytomegalovirus exposure and HLA in healthy donors. PCR employed 60 Vbeta and 13 Jbeta primers. Using immunoSEQ multiplex PCR, the repertoire was profiled, and TCRdb retains in-frame clones only, with some absent. The data hold about 130,000 clones, with about 80% observed a single time. Sequencing was carried out using PBMCs. The receptors originated from a middle-aged woman in good health and CMV-seronegative.

J is TRBJ1-2 and V is TRBV7-2, with 8 bases lining up with TRBD1. The germline V gene encodes CDR1 SGHTA and CDR2 FQGNSA. The V and J ends lost 4 bases and 2 bases, in that order; junction bases with no gene match: 3. The CDR3 sequence is 14 residues long. Here the CDR3 reads CASSSGQGNYGYTF. DNA of the CDR3: TGTGCCAGCAGCTCAGGACAGGGCAACTATGGCTACACCTTC.

The chain combines TRBV27 with TRBJ2-1; maybe TRBD1 (6 bases). Germline loops: CDR1 MNHEY, CDR2 SMNVEV (reference sequence). This CDR3 is built from 16 residues. The V and J ends lost 4 bases and 2 bases respectively, with 15 bases between them. CDR3 region: CASSSGQHRAYNEQFF. In DNA, the CDR3 is TGTGCCAGCAGTTCCGGACAGCACCGAGCCTACAATGAGCAGTTCTTC.

This chain joins TRBV18 and TRBJ1-2; D might be TRBD1 (5 bases). The CDR3 consists of 15 residues. CDR1 and CDR2 from the germline V gene are KGHSH and LQKENI. Trimming left V 5 bases short and J 2 bases short, with 15 bases between. This CDR3 is CASSTQGLLNYGYTF. CDR3 coding DNA: TGTGCCAGCTCAACGCAGGGCCTACTAAACTATGGCTACACCTTC.

The chain carries TRBV27 and TRBJ2-7; D may be TRBD2 (5 bases). Trimming cost V 1 base and J 5 bases, with 15 bases left between them. CDR1 MNHEY and CDR2 SMNVEV come from the germline V gene (reference sequence). CDR3 length equals 15 residues. The CDR3 DNA reads TGTGCCAGCAGTTTATGGGCGGGCTTGATGGACGAGCAGTACTTC. Its translation is CASSLWAGLMDEQYF.

This clone was picked up one time. This chain uses TRBV19 with TRBJ2-1, with TRBD2 identical over 7 bases. The CDR3 extends over 15 amino acids. Germline V CDR1 and CDR2: LNHDA, SQIVND (reference sequence). Trimming took 0 bases from V and 8 from J; bases not matched to a gene: 7. CDR3 DNA: TGTGCCAGTAGTATAGAGAAAGGGCGGGGGTATGAGCAGTTCTTC. This sequence encodes CASSIEKGRGYEQFF.

The J gene is TRBJ1-2, the V gene TRBV6-5; D gene unclear. The V and J ends lost 4 bases and 5 bases respectively, with 5 bases between them. Germline V gene data show CDR1 as MNHEY and CDR2 as SVGAGI. The CDR3 runs to 11 residues. The CDR3 reads CASSSGYGYTF. The CDR3 nucleotides are TGTGCCAGCAGTTCCGGTTATGGCTACACCTTC.